This T cell receptor (beta chain) was retrieved from a study of blood T cell repertoires in COVID-19. Study-wide context: Italy, Spain and the United States were the sources of the convalescent and acute COVID-19 samples. PBMCs, B-cell-depleted T cells, or T cells provided the cDNA or gDNA that made up the material.

Original methodology: Scientists estimated how many nucleated cells there were by amplifying reference gene primers. Profiled with immunoSEQ multiplex PCR; TCRdb holds only in-frame clones, not every one. The DNA was the basis for D and trimming; V, J and clone size are from that table. This repertoire shows approximately 52,000 clones, approximately 83% found once; its top ten account for more than 8.5%. Unmatched junction bases numbered 8, after V lost 6 bases and J lost 0 bases. This CDR3 comprises 15 residues. The germline V gene has CDR1 SGHAT and CDR2 FQNNGV. What was sequenced was peripheral blood. V and J are TRBV11-2 and TRBJ2-7; 7 bases are shared with TRBD2. This TCR was recovered from a human donor in a cohort sampled during active COVID-19. This CDR3 reads CASREASGNSYEQYF. Here the CDR3 DNA reads TGTGCCAGCAGGGAGGCTAGCGGTAACTCCTACGAGCAGTACTTC.